This T cell receptor beta chain came from a study of blood T cells in healthy people across ages. V shed 4 bases and J shed 7 bases, with 17 bases lying between them. Germline V gene sequence: CDR1 SGHRS, CDR2 YFSETQ. The CDR3 is 15 residues long. The authors ran a second PCR of about 6 to 12 cycles using a sample-barcoded 5' primer and a J-beta primer mix. Every sample gave at least 2.5 million paired-end reads containing CDR3. One entry per CDR3 protein results from TCRdb running MiXCR on the 5' RACE reads. This sample carries 1.6 million or so distinct CDR3 sequences, roughly 30% of them seen once, and the ten largest clones take about 11%.

V usage is TRBV5-1 and J usage is TRBJ1-4, with D maybe TRBD1 (6 bases). Sequenced input: blood. This TCR derives from a woman aged 25-40 years in good health. This chain's CDR3 is CASSLGGVGGEKLFF. DNA for the CDR3: TGCGCCAGCAGCCTAGGGGGGGTCGGAGGTGAAAAACTGTTTTTT. Variable domain in full (rest from reference TRBV5-1 and TRBJ1-4): KAGVTQTPRYLIKTRGQQVTLSCSPISGHRSVSWYQQTPGQGLQFLFEYFSETQRNKGNFPGRFSGRQFSNSRSEMNVSTLELGDSALYLCASSLGGVGGEKLFFGSGTQLSVL.